This T cell receptor beta chain comes out of a study of low-dose radiotherapy and immunotherapy resistance in tumors. Study in general: For Cohort 1, fractions of 0.5 Gy were given every 2 weeks, reaching 6.5 Gy overall. Patients were treated with intravenous nivolumab at 240 mg every two weeks and were also dosed with ipilimumab at 1 mg/kg every six weeks.

Donors were treated with nivolumab, ipilimumab, aspirin, and low-dose cyclophosphamide and radiotherapy. cDNA synthesis used a TRAV/TRBV-specific primer set for both chains. TCRs underwent about 20 PCR cycles of amplification with a constant-region primer and V-primer adapter. In vitro transcription amplified the mRNA that had been isolated. Using its own MiXCR run on the reads, TCRdb lists one record per CDR3 protein. Here the sample spans over 7,000 distinct CDR3 sequences, roughly three fifths being singletons. The CDR3 loop spans 16 amino acids. After removal of 9 bases from V and 1 base from J, the junction contained 5 bases not matched to a gene.

The TCR sequence derives from a human donor with advanced metastatic prostate, ovarian, gallbladder or colorectal cancer (not recorded which). This table probably holds off-target reads from a library built for another chain. This chain joins TRBV23-1 and TRBJ2-3, with TRBD2 matching over 15 bases. Being an ORF, TRBV23-1 has a function that is uncertain. The CDR3 bases are TGCGCCAGGTGCAGGACTAGCGGGAGGGGCACAGATACGCAGTATTTT. Amino acid sequence: CARCRTSGRGTDTQYF.